This T cell receptor (beta chain) was captured in a study of T cell changes during pregnancy in multiple sclerosis. Assay: immunoSEQ multiplex PCR; the TCRdb copy retains only in-frame clones and omits some. Of more than 80,000 clones listed, 90% to 95% were seen once; the top ten hold about 1.2%. Only one count was recorded for this clone. CDR1 and CDR2 (germline): SGDLS, YYNGEE. This CDR3 is 15 amino acids long. The ends lost 0 bases at V and 4 bases at J; junction bases unmatched: 4. This TCR came from a female donor with multiple sclerosis, enrolled in a pregnancy study. Sequences were derived from peripheral blood, sampled in the second trimester of pregnancy. The rearrangement joins TRBV9 to TRBJ2-1, with 7 bases that match TRBD2. CDR3 region: CASSVGLADYNEQFF. The DNA for the CDR3 is TGTGCCAGCAGCGTAGGACTAGCTGATTACAATGAGCAGTTCTTC.